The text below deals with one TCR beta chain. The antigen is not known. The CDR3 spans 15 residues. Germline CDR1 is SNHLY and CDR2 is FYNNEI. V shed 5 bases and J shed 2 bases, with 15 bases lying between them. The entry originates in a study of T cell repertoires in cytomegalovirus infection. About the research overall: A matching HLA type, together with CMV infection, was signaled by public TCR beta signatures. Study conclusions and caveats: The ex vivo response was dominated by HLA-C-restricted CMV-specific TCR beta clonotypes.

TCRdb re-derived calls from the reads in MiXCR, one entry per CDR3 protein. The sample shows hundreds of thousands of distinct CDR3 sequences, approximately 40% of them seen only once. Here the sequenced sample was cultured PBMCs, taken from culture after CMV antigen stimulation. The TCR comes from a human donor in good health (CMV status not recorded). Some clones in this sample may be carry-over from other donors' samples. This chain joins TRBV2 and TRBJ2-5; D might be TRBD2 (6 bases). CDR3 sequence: CASSRGYGSQETQYF. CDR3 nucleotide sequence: TGTGCCAGCAGTCGGGGGTACGGGAGTCAAGAGACCCAGTACTTC.